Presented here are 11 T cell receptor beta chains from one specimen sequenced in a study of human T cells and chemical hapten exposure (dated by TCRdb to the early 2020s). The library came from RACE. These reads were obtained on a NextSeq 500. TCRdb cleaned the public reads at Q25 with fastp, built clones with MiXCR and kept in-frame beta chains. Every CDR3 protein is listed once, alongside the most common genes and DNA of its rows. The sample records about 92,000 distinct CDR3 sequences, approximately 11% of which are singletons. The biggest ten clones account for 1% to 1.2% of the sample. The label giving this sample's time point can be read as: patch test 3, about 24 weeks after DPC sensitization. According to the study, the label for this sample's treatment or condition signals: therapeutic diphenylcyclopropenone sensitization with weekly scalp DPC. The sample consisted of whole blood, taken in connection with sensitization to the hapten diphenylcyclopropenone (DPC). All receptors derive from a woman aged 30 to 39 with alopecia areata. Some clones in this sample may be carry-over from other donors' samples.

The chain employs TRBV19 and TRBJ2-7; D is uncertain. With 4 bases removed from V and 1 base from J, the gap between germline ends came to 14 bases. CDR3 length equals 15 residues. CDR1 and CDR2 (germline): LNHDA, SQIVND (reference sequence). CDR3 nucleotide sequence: TGTGCCAGTAGTAAGGGCTCAGGTGTGTCCTACGAGCAGTACTTC. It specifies CASSKGSGVSYEQYF.

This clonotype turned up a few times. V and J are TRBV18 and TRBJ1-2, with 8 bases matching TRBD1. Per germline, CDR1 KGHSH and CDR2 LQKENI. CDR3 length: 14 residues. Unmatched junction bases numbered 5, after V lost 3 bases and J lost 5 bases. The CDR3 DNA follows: TGTGCCAGCTCACCCGAGGGACAGGCTTATGGCTACACCTTC. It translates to CASSPEGQAYGYTF. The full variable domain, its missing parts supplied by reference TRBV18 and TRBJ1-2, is NAGVMQNPRHLVRRRGQEARLRCSPMKGHSHVYWYRQLPEEGLKFMVYLQKENIIDESGMPKERFSAEFPKEGPSILRIQQVVRGDSAAYFCASSPEGQAYGYTFGSGTRLTVV.

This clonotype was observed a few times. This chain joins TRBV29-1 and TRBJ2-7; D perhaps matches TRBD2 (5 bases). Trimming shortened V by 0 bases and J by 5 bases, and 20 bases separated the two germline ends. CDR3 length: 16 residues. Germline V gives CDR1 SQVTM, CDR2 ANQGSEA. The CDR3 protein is CSVEDGSQLDCHEQYV. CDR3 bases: TGCAGCGTTGAAGACGGGTCGCAACTGGACTGCCACGAGCAGTACGTC.

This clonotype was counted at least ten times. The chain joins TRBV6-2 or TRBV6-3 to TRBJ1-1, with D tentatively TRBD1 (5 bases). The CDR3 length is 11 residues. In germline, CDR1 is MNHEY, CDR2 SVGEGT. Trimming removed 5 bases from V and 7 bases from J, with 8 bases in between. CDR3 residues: CASSQQGEAFF. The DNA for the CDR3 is TGTGCCAGCAGTCAGCAGGGTGAAGCTTTCTTT.

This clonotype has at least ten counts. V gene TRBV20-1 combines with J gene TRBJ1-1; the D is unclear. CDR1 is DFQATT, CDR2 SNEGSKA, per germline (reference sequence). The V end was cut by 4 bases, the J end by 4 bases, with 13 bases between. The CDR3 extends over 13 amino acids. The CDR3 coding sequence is TGCAGTGCTAAGAGGGATGGGAGCACTGAAGCTTTCTTT. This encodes CSAKRDGSTEAFF.

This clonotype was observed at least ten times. The CDR3 reads CATSTRGYEQYF. The CDR3 nucleotides read TGTGCCACCTCTACCCGGGGGTACGAGCAGTACTTC. The rearrangement uses TRBV24-1 and TRBJ2-7; D may be TRBD2 (6 bases). Germline V gene data show CDR1 as KGHDR and CDR2 as SFDVKD. The CDR3 length is 12 residues. Between the trimmed V and J ends, which lost 9 bases and 4 bases, there was a span of 12 bases.

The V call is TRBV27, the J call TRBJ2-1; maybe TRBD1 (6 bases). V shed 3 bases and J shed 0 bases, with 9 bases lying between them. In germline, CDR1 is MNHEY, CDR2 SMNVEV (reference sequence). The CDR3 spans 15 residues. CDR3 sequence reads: CASSFTGNSYNEQFF. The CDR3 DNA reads TGTGCCAGCAGTTTCACAGGGAACTCCTACAATGAGCAGTTCTTC.

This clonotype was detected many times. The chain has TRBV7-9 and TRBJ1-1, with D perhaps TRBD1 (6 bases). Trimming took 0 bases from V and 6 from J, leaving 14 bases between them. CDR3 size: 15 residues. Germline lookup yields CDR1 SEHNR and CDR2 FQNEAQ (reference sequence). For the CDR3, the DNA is TGTGCCAGCAGCTTAGCGTCTACAGGGAGGCCTGAAGCTTTCTTT. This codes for CASSLASTGRPEAFF. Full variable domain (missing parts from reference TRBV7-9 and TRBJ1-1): DTGVSQNPRHKITKRGQNVTFRCDPISEHNRLYWYRQTLGQGPEFLTYFQNEAQLEKSRLLSDRFSAERPKGSFSTLEIQRTEQGDSAMYLCASSLASTGRPEAFFGQGTRLTVV.

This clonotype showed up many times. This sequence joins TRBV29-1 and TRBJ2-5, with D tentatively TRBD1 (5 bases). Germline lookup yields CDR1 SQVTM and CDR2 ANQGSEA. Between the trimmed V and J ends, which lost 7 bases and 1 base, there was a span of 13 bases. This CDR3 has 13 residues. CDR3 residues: CSGQGSGQETQYF. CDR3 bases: TGCAGCGGGCAGGGCTCTGGCCAAGAGACCCAGTACTTC. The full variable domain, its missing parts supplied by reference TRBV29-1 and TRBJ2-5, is SAVISQKPSRDICQRGTSLTIQCQVDSQVTMMFWYRQQPGQSLTLIATANQGSEATYESGFVIDKFPISRPNLTFSTLTVSNMSPEDSSIYLCSGQGSGQETQYFGPGTRLLVL.

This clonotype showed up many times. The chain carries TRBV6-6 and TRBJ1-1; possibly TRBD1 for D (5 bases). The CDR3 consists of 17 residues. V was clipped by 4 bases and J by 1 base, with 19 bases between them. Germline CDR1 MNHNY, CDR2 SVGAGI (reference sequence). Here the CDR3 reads CASSSTDSGKGNTEAFF. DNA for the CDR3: TGTGCCAGCAGTTCTACCGACAGTGGGAAAGGGAACACTGAAGCTTTCTTT.

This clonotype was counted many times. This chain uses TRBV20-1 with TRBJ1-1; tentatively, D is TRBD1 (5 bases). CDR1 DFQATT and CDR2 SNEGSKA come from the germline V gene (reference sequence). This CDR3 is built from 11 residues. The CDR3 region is CRVGGNTEAFF. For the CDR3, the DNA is TGCAGGGTGGGGGGGAACACTGAAGCTTTCTTT.